These T cell receptor beta chains were read from a single sample in a study of cytomegalovirus exposure and HLA in healthy donors. Sequenced by immunoSEQ multiplex PCR; TCRdb stores in-frame clones only, minus some. The table lists approximately 110,000 clones, with over 2% in the top ten. The sequenced sample consisted of PBMCs. The origin of the receptors is a man aged 35-49 years in good health and CMV-seronegative. Each CDR3 is given with its conserved first and last residue. Each record gives: D gene, J gene, V gene, CDR3 DNA, CDR3 protein. D genes are given only for firm matches.

>-|TRBJ2-1|TRBV15
TGTGCCACCAGCCTGGGGGGAAATGAGCAGTTCTTC
CATSLGGNEQFF
>-|TRBJ1-1|TRBV19
TGTGCCAGTAGCCTGCGGGCGGACGGGAACACTGAAGCTTTCTTT
CASSLRADGNTEAFF
>-|TRBJ2-7|TRBV25-1
TGTGCCAGCAGTGAACTCGGGACACGCGCCTACGAGCAGTACTTC
CASSELGTRAYEQYF
>TRBD1|TRBJ1-5|TRBV27
TGTGCCAGCAGCCCACAGGGGGGAAGCAATCAGCCCCAGCATTTT
CASSPQGGSNQPQHF
>-|TRBJ1-1|TRBV5-1
TGCGCCAGCAGCTTGAGTAGTACAGGGAGGAACACTGAAGCTTTCTTT
CASSLSSTGRNTEAFF
>-|TRBJ2-3|TRBV10-3
TGTGCCATCAGTCCCGGACAGACCGACACAGATACGCAGTATTTT
CAISPGQTDTDTQYF
>-|TRBJ1-1|TRBV5-6
TGTGCCAGCAGCTTCGGGTCTCGGGTCACTGAAGCTTTCTTT
CASSFGSRVTEAFF
>TRBD2|TRBJ2-1|TRBV11-3
TGTGCCAGCAGCTTAGGACTAGCGGGAGTTGAGCAGTTCTTC
CASSLGLAGVEQFF
>TRBD1|TRBJ2-5|TRBV25-1
TGTGCCAGCAGTCTGGGACAGGGGATAGAGACCCAGTACTTC
CASSLGQGIETQYF
>TRBD1|TRBJ2-7|TRBV7-9
TGTGCCAGCAGCCCCCGCGGACAGGTCTACGAGCAGTACTTC
CASSPRGQVYEQYF
>-|TRBJ2-3|TRBV9
TGTGCCAGCAGCGTAAAAAGCGGAGGGGGGGGAGATACGCAGTATTTT
CASSVKSGGGGDTQYF
>-|TRBJ2-3|TRBV5-6
TGTGCCAGCAGCGCCCAGACAAGCATCGGCACAGATACGCAGTATTTT
CASSAQTSIGTDTQYF
>-|TRBJ2-1|TRBV4-3
TGCGCCAGCAGCCAAGATCTTCTACCGGGTGAGCAGTTCTTC
CASSQDLLPGEQFF
>TRBD1|TRBJ1-1|TRBV9
TGTGCCAGCAGCGTGACAGGGGGGAACACTGAAGCTTTCTTT
CASSVTGGNTEAFF
>TRBD2|TRBJ2-7|TRBV5-1
TGCGCCAGCAGCTTTAGCGGGAGCACCTACGAGCAGTACTTC
CASSFSGSTYEQYF
>TRBD1|TRBJ1-2|TRBV7-3
TGTGCCAGCAGCTCCTTCAGGGGGCTTGGCTACACCTTC
CASSSFRGLGYTF
>-|TRBJ2-1|TRBV6-4
TGTGCCAGCAGTTCGAGGGGGGGGGCTAGCGGAGTACAAGATGAGCAGTTCTTC
CASSSRGGASGVQDEQFF
>-|TRBJ2-7|TRBV4-1
TGCGCCAGCAGCCAAGATATGGGGCTAGCGTTCTCCTACGAGCAGTACTTC
CASSQDMGLAFSYEQYF
>-|TRBJ2-3|TRBV7-3
TGTGCCAGCAGCTTAAGGGCCGGCACAGATACGCAGTATTTT
CASSLRAGTDTQYF
>TRBD2|TRBJ2-1|TRBV4-1
TGCGCCAGCAGCCAAGATGTGGCTAGCGGGAGAGCCTTGTACAATGAGCAGTTCTTC
CASSQDVASGRALYNEQFF
>TRBD2|TRBJ2-7|TRBV6-5
TGTGCCAGCAGTTACTCGAGACTAGCGGGAGGAGGCGAGCAGTACTTC
CASSYSRLAGGGEQYF
>-|TRBJ1-2|TRBV5-1
TGCGCCAGCAGCTTGGAAGGGGTTTCTAACTATGGCTACACCTTC
CASSLEGVSNYGYTF
>TRBD1|TRBJ2-7|TRBV11-3
TGTGCCAGCAGAGAAGGACAGGGGACCCCCTACGAGCAGTACTTC
CASREGQGTPYEQYF
>-|TRBJ1-4|TRBV10-3
TGTGCCATCAGTGCGGGGGGACAAAGTGGTAATGAAAAACTGTTTTTT
CAISAGGQSGNEKLFF
>-|TRBJ2-5|TRBV7-8
TGTGCCAGCAGCCGATTCAGCCAAGAGACCCAGTACTTC
CASSRFSQETQYF
>TRBD1|TRBJ1-4|TRBV5-6
TGTGCCAGCAGCCCAAGAACCAGACAGGGGGAATACGAAAAACTGTTTTTT
CASSPRTRQGEYEKLFF
>-|TRBJ1-3|TRBV28
TGTGCCAGTAAACGGGGGGGAGCAGGGGGAAACACCATATATTTT
CASKRGGAGGNTIYF
>-|TRBJ1-4|TRBV7-9
TGTGCCAGCAGCTTGGTTGGGAGGGAAAAACTGTTTTTT
CASSLVGREKLFF
>TRBD2|TRBJ2-7|TRBV29-1
TGCAGCGTTGTACTAGCGGAAAATTACGAGCAGTACTTC
CSVVLAENYEQYF
>TRBD2|TRBJ2-1|TRBV29-1
TGCAGCGCCGCCGGACTAGCAGGTGAGCAGTTCTTC
CSAAGLAGEQFF
>TRBD2|TRBJ2-3|TRBV29-1
TGCAGCGTTGACGGACTAGCGGGAGTTACTGGCGCAGATACGCAGTATTTT
CSVDGLAGVTGADTQYF
>-|TRBJ1-1|TRBV7-3
TGTGCCAGCAGCTTAGACAGACACACTGAAGCTTTCTTT
CASSLDRHTEAFF
>-|TRBJ2-3|TRBV7-2
TGTGCCAGCAGCTTCGGGGAGCGGCTGGCGCAGTATTTT
CASSFGERLAQYF
>-|TRBJ1-1|TRBV6-1
TGTGCCAGTAATTTAGCTCCTACAACCTCCGAAGCTTTCTTT
CASNLAPTTSEAFF
>-|TRBJ2-5|TRBV11-3
TGTGCCAGCAGCTTACAGGGGCAAGAGACCCAGTACTTC
CASSLQGQETQYF
>-|TRBJ2-3|TRBV21-1
TGTGCCAGCAGGACTATTAGACGGGGGAACAGGGGGCTGCGCACAGATACGCAGTATTTT
CASRTIRRGNRGLRTDTQYF
>-|TRBJ1-1|TRBV7-2
TGTGCCAGCAGTCTTAGGGGCGCCGGTGAAGCTTTCTTT
CASSLRGAGEAFF
>-|TRBJ2-7|TRBV27
TGTGCCAGCGGAACCATTAGCAGCGCTTTGTACGAGCAGTACTTC
CASGTISSALYEQYF
>TRBD1|TRBJ1-1|TRBV29-1
TGCAGCGTTGGATCGCTGACAGGGGGGAACACTGAAGCTTTCTTT
CSVGSLTGGNTEAFF
>TRBD2|TRBJ2-2|TRBV5-1
TGCGCCAGCAGCATACGGACTAGCGGGGGCACCGGGGAGCTGTTTTTT
CASSIRTSGGTGELFF
>-|TRBJ2-2|TRBV10-3
TGTGCCACCTCAACAGGGAACGGGGAGCTGTTTTTT
CATSTGNGELFF
>TRBD2|TRBJ2-1|TRBV25-1
TGTGCCAGCAGTGAAGGGACTAGCGCTTACAATGAGCAGTTCTTC
CASSEGTSAYNEQFF
>TRBD1|TRBJ1-6|TRBV11-3
TGTGCCAGCAGCTATAGGACAGGGTTGGATTCACCCCTCCACTTT
CASSYRTGLDSPLHF
>TRBD2|TRBJ2-1|TRBV30
TGTGCCTGGAGTGTACTTGATAAGCGGGAGAGAGGTGAGCAGTTCTTC
CAWSVLDKRERGEQFF
>-|TRBJ2-7|TRBV28
TGTGCCAGCAGTCCTACCGATGGCCTCCGGGACAGCGGGCAGGCCTACGAGCAGTACTTC
CASSPTDGLRDSGQAYEQYF
>TRBD2|TRBJ2-2|TRBV11-2
TGTGCCAGCAGCTTCGCGGGAGGGAGCACCGGGGAGCTGTTTTTT
CASSFAGGSTGELFF
>TRBD1|TRBJ2-5|TRBV6-5
TGTGCCAGCAGTTGGACAGGGCAAGAGACCCAGTACTTC
CASSWTGQETQYF
>-|TRBJ1-2|TRBV7-6
TGTGCCAGCAGCCCCAGTGTAGCCCCCTATGGCTACACCTTC
CASSPSVAPYGYTF
>-|TRBJ2-7|TRBV21-1
TGTGCCAGCAGCCCGAACGGACAGCATCACTACGAGCAGTACTTC
CASSPNGQHHYEQYF
>TRBD2|TRBJ2-7|TRBV30
TGTGCCTGGAGCCTAGCGGGAGGCTACGAGCAGTACTTC
CAWSLAGGYEQYF
>TRBD1|TRBJ1-2|TRBV2
TGTGCCAGCAGCAACTCGTCCGACAGGGGGTATGGCTACACCTTC
CASSNSSDRGYGYTF
>-|TRBJ1-1|TRBV7-9
TGTGCCAGCAGCTTAGATCGGGGGGCGACTGAAGCTTTCTTT
CASSLDRGATEAFF
>TRBD2|TRBJ2-3|TRBV4-1
TGCGCCAGCAGCCAAGGGCTAGCGGGAGCGAGAGATACGCAGTATTTT
CASSQGLAGARDTQYF
>-|TRBJ1-1|TRBV4-2
TGTGCCAGCAGCCAAGACGGGAACACTGAAGCTTTCTTT
CASSQDGNTEAFF
>-|TRBJ2-3|TRBV7-2
TGTGCCAGCAGCTTGAGCGGATATAGCACAGATACGCAGTATTTT
CASSLSGYSTDTQYF
>TRBD2|TRBJ2-2|TRBV6-1
TGTGCCAGCAGTGAACTAACGCCGGGACTAGCGGGACACACCGGGGAGCTGTTTTTT
CASSELTPGLAGHTGELFF
>-|TRBJ2-5|TRBV5-5
TGTGCCAGCACGTACGGTACCCAAGAGACCCAGTACTTC
CASTYGTQETQYF
>TRBD2|TRBJ2-5|TRBV5-1
TGCGCCAGCAGCTTGCGGGGGGTAGTAGAAGAGACCCAGTACTTC
CASSLRGVVEETQYF
>TRBD1|TRBJ2-7|TRBV5-1
TGCGCCAGCAGTCGGACAGGGGGCTCCTACGAGCAGTACTTC
CASSRTGGSYEQYF